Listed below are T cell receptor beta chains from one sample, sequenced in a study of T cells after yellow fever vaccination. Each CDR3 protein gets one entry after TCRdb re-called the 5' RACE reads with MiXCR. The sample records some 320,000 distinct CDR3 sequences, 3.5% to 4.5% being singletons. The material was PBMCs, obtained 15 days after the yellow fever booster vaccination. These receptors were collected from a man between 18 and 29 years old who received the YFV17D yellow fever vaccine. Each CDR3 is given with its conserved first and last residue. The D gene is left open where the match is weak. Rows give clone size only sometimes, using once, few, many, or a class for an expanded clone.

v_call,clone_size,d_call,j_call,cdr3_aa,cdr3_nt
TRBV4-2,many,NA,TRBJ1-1,CASSHPLGGTENTEAFF,TGTGCCAGCAGCCATCCCTTGGGGGGGACGGAGAACACTGAAGCTTTCTTT
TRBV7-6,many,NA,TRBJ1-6,CASSLAPGGQGSPLHF,TGTGCCAGCAGCTTAGCGCCGGGGGGGCAGGGTTCACCCCTCCACTTT
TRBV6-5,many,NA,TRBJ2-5,CASTPYGGQETQYF,TGTGCCAGCACCCCTTACGGAGGGCAAGAGACCCAGTACTTC
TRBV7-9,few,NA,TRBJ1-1,CASSLGSAGVRTEAFF,TGTGCCAGCAGCTTAGGATCGGCAGGGGTTAGGACTGAAGCTTTCTTT
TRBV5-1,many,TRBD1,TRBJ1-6,CASSMGTGGSPLHF,TGCGCCAGCAGCATGGGGACAGGGGGCTCACCCCTCCACTTT
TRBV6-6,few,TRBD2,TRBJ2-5,CASTLSPGGTQYF,TGTGCCAGCACCCTATCCCCGGGGGGGACCCAGTACTTC
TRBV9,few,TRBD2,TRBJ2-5,CASSVASGGSIRRETQYF,TGTGCCAGCAGCGTAGCCAGCGGGGGGTCGATTCGACGAGAGACCCAGTACTTC
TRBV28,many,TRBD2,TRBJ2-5,CASSSLAGGRETQYF,TGTGCCAGCAGTTCTCTAGCGGGGGGGCGAGAGACCCAGTACTTC
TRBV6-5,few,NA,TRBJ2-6,CASSWTSGANVLTF,TGTGCCAGCAGTTGGACGTCTGGGGCCAACGTCCTGACTTTC
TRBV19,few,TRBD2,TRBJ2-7,CASSVSLAGYSYEQYF,TGTGCCAGTAGTGTCTCTCTAGCGGGATATTCCTACGAGCAGTACTTC
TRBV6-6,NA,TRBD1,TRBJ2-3,CASSSDRASTDTQYF,TGTGCCAGCAGCTCCGACAGGGCCAGCACAGATACGCAGTATTTT
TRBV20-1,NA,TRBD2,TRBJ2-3,CSADERGDTQYF,TGCAGTGCAGACGAGCGGGGGGATACGCAGTATTTT
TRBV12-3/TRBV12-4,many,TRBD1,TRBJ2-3,CASSPPDRGGQYF,TGTGCCAGCAGTCCCCCGGACAGGGGTGGGCAGTATTTT
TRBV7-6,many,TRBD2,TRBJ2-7,CASSLSGGKSYEQYF,TGTGCCAGCAGTTTGAGCGGGGGGAAATCCTACGAGCAGTACTTC
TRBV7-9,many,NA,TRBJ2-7,CASSLGSDEQYF,TGTGCCAGCAGCCTGGGAAGCGACGAGCAGTACTTC
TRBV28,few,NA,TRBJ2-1,CASKSSVSYNEQFF,TGTGCCAGCAAAAGCAGCGTTTCTTACAATGAGCAGTTCTTC
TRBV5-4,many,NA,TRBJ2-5,CASSLGLGKGTQYF,TGTGCCAGCAGCTTGGGTTTGGGGAAAGGGACCCAGTACTTC
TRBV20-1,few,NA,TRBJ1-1,CSATGDVGTEAFF,TGCAGTGCTACAGGGGATGTGGGCACTGAAGCTTTCTTT
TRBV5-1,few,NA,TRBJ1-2,CASSLGIWGGNYGYTF,TGCGCCAGCAGCTTGGGGATTTGGGGCGGAAACTATGGCTACACCTTC
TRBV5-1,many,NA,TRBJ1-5,CASSLTGFNQPQHF,TGCGCCAGCAGCTTGACAGGGTTCAATCAGCCCCAGCATTTT
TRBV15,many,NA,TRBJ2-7,CATSRTQTDEQYF,TGTGCCACCAGCAGAACTCAGACAGACGAGCAGTACTTC
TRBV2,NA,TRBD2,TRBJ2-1,CASMGSSGAYNEQFF,TGTGCCAGCATGGGGTCTAGCGGGGCCTACAATGAGCAGTTCTTC
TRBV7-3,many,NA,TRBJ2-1,CASSVHPGDEQFF,TGTGCCAGCAGCGTACACCCGGGAGATGAGCAGTTCTTC
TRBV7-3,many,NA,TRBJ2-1,CASSLTPYLHSHNEQFF,TGTGCCAGCAGCTTAACGCCCTACCTCCACTCCCACAATGAGCAGTTCTTC
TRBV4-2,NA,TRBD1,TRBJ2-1,CASSQEIGTGGNEQFF,TGTGCCAGCAGCCAGGAAATCGGGACAGGGGGCAATGAGCAGTTCTTC
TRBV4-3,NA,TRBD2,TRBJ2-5,CASSRRRGSGAQETQYF,TGCGCCAGCAGCCGACGGCGGGGTAGCGGGGCCCAAGAGACCCAGTACTTC
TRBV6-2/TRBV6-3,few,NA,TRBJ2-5,CAGRRINQETQYF,TGTGCCGGCCGAAGGATAAACCAAGAGACCCAGTACTTC
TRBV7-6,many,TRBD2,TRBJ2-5,CASSPGLAGDSEETQYF,TGTGCCAGCAGTCCGGGACTAGCGGGAGATTCAGAAGAGACCCAGTACTTC
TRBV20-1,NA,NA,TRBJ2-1,CSAMGISYNEQFF,TGCAGTGCTATGGGGATCTCCTACAATGAGCAGTTCTTC
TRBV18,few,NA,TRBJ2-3,CASSPSGVEDTQYF,TGTGCCAGCTCACCATCGGGAGTGGAGGATACGCAGTATTTT
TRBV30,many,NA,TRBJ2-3,CAWSRGRRTDTQYF,TGTGCCTGGAGTCGAGGACGACGCACAGATACGCAGTATTTT
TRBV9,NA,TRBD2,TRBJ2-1,CASSVFGGAGYNEQFF,TGTGCCAGCAGCGTCTTCGGGGGGGCCGGGTACAATGAGCAGTTCTTC
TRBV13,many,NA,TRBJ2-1,CACGEQKYYNEQFF,TGTGCCTGCGGCGAGCAGAAATACTACAATGAGCAGTTCTTC
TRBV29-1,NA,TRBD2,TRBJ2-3,CSGKRDSTDTQYF,TGCAGCGGTAAGCGGGACAGCACAGATACGCAGTATTTT
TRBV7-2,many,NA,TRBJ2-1,CASTLHASDEQFF,TGTGCCAGCACCCTGCATGCTTCCGATGAGCAGTTCTTC
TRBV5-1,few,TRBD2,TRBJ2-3,CASSFGPVGGGPSF,TGCGCCAGCAGCTTTGGCCCCGTGGGCGGGGGGCCCTCTTTT
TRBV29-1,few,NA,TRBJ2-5,CSVASVQETQYF,TGCAGCGTTGCCTCCGTCCAAGAGACCCAGTACTTC
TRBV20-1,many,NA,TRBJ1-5,CSANQTVGLNQPQHF,TGCAGTGCCAATCAGACAGTGGGCCTCAATCAGCCCCAGCATTTT
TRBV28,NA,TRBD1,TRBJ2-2,CASSQTGGVSGTGELFF,TGTGCCAGCAGTCAGACAGGGGGCGTTTCAGGCACCGGGGAGCTGTTTTTT
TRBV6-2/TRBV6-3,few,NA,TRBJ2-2,CASKVNAGELFF,TGTGCCAGCAAGGTGAATGCCGGGGAGCTGTTTTTT
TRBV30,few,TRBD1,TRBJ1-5,CAWSDPGTAQYF,TGTGCCTGGAGCGATCCCGGGACAGCCCAATATTTT
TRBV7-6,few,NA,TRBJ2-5,CASSIHLAETQYF,TGTGCCAGCAGCATACACCTTGCAGAGACCCAGTACTTC
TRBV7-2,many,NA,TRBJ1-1,CASSLAGDWTEAFF,TGTGCCAGCAGCTTAGCGGGGGATTGGACTGAAGCTTTCTTT
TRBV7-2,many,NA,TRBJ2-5,CASSPSGPYLEETQYF,TGTGCCAGCAGCCCCTCGGGCCCGTACTTGGAGGAGACCCAGTACTTC
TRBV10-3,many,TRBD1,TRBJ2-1,CAILDRAGEQFF,TGTGCCATCCTAGACAGGGCAGGGGAGCAGTTCTTC
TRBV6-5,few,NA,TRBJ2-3,CASRLAWTATDTQYF,TGTGCCAGCAGACTAGCCTGGACAGCCACAGATACGCAGTATTTT
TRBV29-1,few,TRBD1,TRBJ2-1,CSVGDRVRGEQFF,TGCAGCGTCGGGGACAGGGTACGCGGTGAGCAGTTCTTC
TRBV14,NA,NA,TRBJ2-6,CASSQEGLPSGANVLTF,TGTGCCAGCAGCCAAGAGGGTTTACCTTCTGGGGCCAACGTCCTGACTTTC
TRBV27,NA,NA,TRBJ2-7,CASSYRSEQYF,TGTGCCAGCAGTTACAGAAGCGAGCAGTACTTC
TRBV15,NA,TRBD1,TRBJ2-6,CATRLTGVSGANVLTF,TGTGCCACGAGACTTACAGGGGTCTCTGGGGCCAACGTCCTGACTTTC
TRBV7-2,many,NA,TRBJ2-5,CASSLTETQYF,TGTGCCAGCAGCTTAACGGAGACCCAGTACTTC
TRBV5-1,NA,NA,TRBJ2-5,CASSDGHYETQYF,TGCGCCAGCAGCGACGGGCATTACGAGACCCAGTACTTC
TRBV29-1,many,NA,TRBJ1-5,CSAQEGDQPQHF,TGCAGCGCACAGGAGGGGGATCAGCCCCAGCATTTT